Presented here are 27 T cell receptor beta chains from one specimen sequenced in a study of tumor-infiltrating lymphocytes in primary liver carcinoma. Germline DNA was also extracted, with blood RNA taken from unsorted whole blood. Making TCR beta cDNA involved approximately 0.5 ug total RNA and a constant-region primer. Library construction for TCR beta comprised three nested multiplex PCR rounds performed with slightly modified ARM-PCR. Running 10 cycles apiece, the first two PCR rounds relied on TRBV1-TRBV30 forward primers together with a C-beta reverse primer. TCRdb independently ran MiXCR on the multiplex PCR reads; one entry per CDR3 protein. The sample holds 180,000 or so distinct CDR3 sequences, 50% to 75% seen once. Sequencing was carried out using peripheral blood. These receptors were taken from a man aged 35 to 55 with primary liver carcinoma and hepatitis B virus infection.

This clonotype was picked up many times. The genes are TRBV11-3 and TRBJ2-2, with 8 bases that match TRBD1. Germline V gene data show CDR1 as SGHNT and CDR2 as YENEEA. J was trimmed by 0 bases and V by 8 bases; bases with no gene match: 2. The CDR3 sequence is 14 residues long. The CDR3: CASATGANTGELFF. DNA of the CDR3: TGTGCCAGCGCGACAGGGGCGAACACCGGGGAGCTGTTTTTT.

As for this clonotype: A read error may be the cause here, since a much bigger clone is one base away. The gene calls are TRBV11-2 and TRBJ2-5; D gene uncertain. The germline V gene has CDR1 SGHAT and CDR2 FQNNGV. The CDR3 covers 14 residues. V was shortened by 4 bases and J by 7 bases, with 16 bases between the two germline ends. CDR3 DNA sequence: TGTGCCAGCAGCTCCTATTCGCGAGTAGGGACCCAGTACTTC. Its translation: CASSSYSRVGTQYF.

The chain is built from TRBV4-1 and TRBJ2-1, with D tentatively TRBD1 or TRBD2 (5 bases each). V was pared by 0 bases and J by 6 bases, with 15 bases between. Germline values: CDR1 MGHRA, CDR2 YSYEKL. The CDR3 runs to 16 residues. As DNA, the CDR3 is TGCGCCAGCAGCCAAGAGGGGGTGAGCTTTGGCAATGAGCAGTTCTTC. Its protein is CASSQEGVSFGNEQFF.

The V and J genes are TRBV10-3 and TRBJ2-3; tentatively, D is TRBD2 (5 bases). Trimming removed 0 bases from V and 0 bases from J, with 19 bases in between. Germline V gene data show CDR1 as ENHRY and CDR2 as SYGVKD. This CDR3 is 19 amino acids long. CDR3 bases: TGTGCCATCAGTGAGTCGCTGAGTACGGCTAGCAGGAGCACAGATACGCAGTATTTT. This gives the protein CAISESLSTASRSTDTQYF.

This clonotype was detected only a few times. V is TRBV6-7 and J is TRBJ2-1, with D unclear. TRBV6-7 is treated as an ORF (open reading frame) with a function not yet certain. This CDR3 is built from 17 residues. V shed 0 bases and J shed 2 bases, with 14 bases lying between them. The CDR3 region is CASSYSCRQLAYNEQFF. CDR3 nucleotides: TGTGCCAGCAGTTACTCTTGCCGACAATTGGCCTACAATGAGCAGTTCTTC.

V and J are TRBV12-3 or TRBV12-4 and TRBJ2-2; D is possibly TRBD2 (5 bases). V was clipped by 6 bases and J by 2 bases, with 13 bases between them. This CDR3 is built from 15 residues. In DNA form, the CDR3 reads TGTGCCAGCAGCTTCCGGACTTCTAACACCGGGGAGCTGTTTTTT. Translation gives CASSFRTSNTGELFF.

The chain uses TRBV6-6 and TRBJ2-7; D remains ambiguous. Germline CDR1 MNHNY, CDR2 SVGAGI (reference sequence). The CDR3 is 12 amino acids. V lost 4 bases, J lost 5 bases, and 9 bases lay in between. CDR3 sequence: CASSFERDEQYF. In nucleotides, the CDR3 is TGTGCCAGCAGTTTCGAAAGGGACGAGCAGTACTTC.

Worth noting for this clonotype: A much larger clone differs from this one at a single base, so this may be a read error. The CDR3: CSATQGINDNEQFF. The CDR3 DNA follows: TGCAGCGCTACGCAAGGGATTAATGACAATGAGCAGTTCTTC. The chain employs TRBV29-1 and TRBJ2-1; no firm D call. Germline CDR1 reads SQVTM; CDR2 reads ANQGSEA. V was shortened by 7 bases and J by 5 bases, with 18 bases between the two germline ends. CDR3 length: 14 amino acids.

As concerns this clonotype: This likely comes from a read error, as the CDR3 has no conserved phenylalanine or tryptophan at its end. The chain uses TRBV6-1 and TRBJ1-6; D gene uncertain. Trimming took 1 base from V and 8 from J, leaving 9 bases between them. Germline-derived CDR1 and CDR2 are MNHNS and SASEGT. CDR3 length equals 14 residues. In nucleotides, the CDR3 is TGTGCCAGCAGTGAAGTGGGAAGGGATTCACCCCTCCACTTA. This sequence encodes CASSEVGRDSPLHL.

The V gene is TRBV12-3 or TRBV12-4, the J gene TRBJ2-5, with TRBD2 matching over 11 bases. The J segment lost 3 bases and the V segment lost 4 bases, leaving 4 bases of the junction unmatched. The CDR3 is made up of 15 amino acids. DNA for the CDR3: TGTGCCAGCAGTTATAGCGGGAGGGTGGAAGAGACCCAGTACTTC. This translates into CASSYSGRVEETQYF.

The V gene is TRBV5-1, the J gene TRBJ2-1; D may be TRBD2 (5 bases). Germline V lookup: CDR1 SGHRS, CDR2 YFSETQ. Trimming shortened V by 1 base and J by 10 bases, and 18 bases separated the two germline ends. The CDR3 length is 15 residues. The DNA of the CDR3 is TGCGCCAGCAGCTTGACGGCGGGCGCACCTGAGGAGCAGTTCTTC. Translating gives CASSLTAGAPEEQFF. The full variable domain, rest sourced from reference TRBV5-1 and TRBJ2-1, is KAGVTQTPRYLIKTRGQQVTLSCSPISGHRSVSWYQQTPGQGLQFLFEYFSETQRNKGNFPGRFSGRQFSNSRSEMNVSTLELGDSALYLCASSLTAGAPEEQFFGPGTRLTVL.

This clonotype was seen just once. A junction boundary mismatches the germline segment, possibly from a read error. This chain joins TRBV11-2 and TRBJ2-1; tentative D call: TRBD1 (5 bases). The CDR3 has 11 residues. Germline CDR1 and CDR2: SGHAT and FQNNGV. As DNA, the CDR3 is TGTGCCAGCAGCCCAGGGCATGAACAGTTCTTC. This codes for CASSPGHEQFF. Full variable domain (outside the CDR3, taken from reference TRBV11-2 and TRBJ2-1): EAGVAQSPRYKIIEKRQSVAFWCNPISGHATLYWYQQILGQGPKLLIQFQNNGVVDDSQLPKDRFSAERLKGVDSTLKIQPAKLEDSAVYLCASSPGHEQFFGPGTRLTVL.

The V gene is TRBV11-2, the J gene TRBJ2-1; D not resolved. Trimming stripped 7 bases from V and 6 bases from J, with 7 bases between. From germline, CDR1 is SGHAT and CDR2 FQNNGV. There are 11 residues in the CDR3. CDR3 sequence (DNA): TGTGCCAGCAACTGGGGCAATGAGCAGTTCTTC. It encodes CASNWGNEQFF. Together with reference TRBV11-2 and TRBJ2-1, the CDR3 gives the full variable domain: EAGVAQSPRYKIIEKRQSVAFWCNPISGHATLYWYQQILGQGPKLLIQFQNNGVVDDSQLPKDRFSAERLKGVDSTLKIQPAKLEDSAVYLCASNWGNEQFFGPGTRLTVL.

Remarks on this clonotype: At one end, the junction sequence differs from germline, possibly due to a read error. J is TRBJ2-7 and V is TRBV11-2; D is perhaps TRBD2 (6 bases). CDR3 length: 15 residues. Per germline, CDR1 SGHAT and CDR2 FQNNGV. CDR3 protein: CASGLAAGSSYEQYF. For the CDR3, the DNA is TGTGCCAGCGGCTTAGCGGCGGGATCCTCCTATGAGCAGTACTTC.

As concerns this clonotype: One end of the junction fails to match germline, which may point to a read error. The chain carries TRBV11-2 and TRBJ2-5; D is uncertain. Germline V gene lookup returns CDR1 SGHAT and CDR2 FQNNGV. This CDR3 is 14 amino acids long. In nucleotides, the CDR3 is TGTACCAGCAGCTTTCGCTTCCTGGAAGAGGCCCAGTACTTC. It encodes CTSSFRFLEEAQYF.

The CDR3 coding sequence is TGTGCCACCAGTGATCCAGGACAGGAGGATTACAATGAGCAGTTCTTC. Protein: CATSDPGQEDYNEQFF. The chain links TRBV24-1 to TRBJ2-1; 7 bases agree with TRBD1. Trimming at V came to 3 bases and at J to 4 bases, leaving 8 bases not matched to a gene. This CDR3 is built from 16 residues. Germline CDR1 is KGHDR and CDR2 is SFDVKD.

V is TRBV7-9 and J is TRBJ2-7; D may be TRBD1 (6 bases). Germline CDR1 reads SEHNR; CDR2 reads FQNEAQ (reference sequence). The length of the CDR3 is 15 residues. The V gene lost 7 bases and the J gene lost 1 base, with 17 bases spanning the gap. In DNA form, the CDR3 reads TGTGCCAGCACCATGGGCACAGGGTCATCCTACGAGCAGTACTTC. Its translation is CASTMGTGSSYEQYF.

This clonotype has ten or more counts. The gene calls are TRBV5-1 and TRBJ2-5, with 11 bases lining up with TRBD2. Germline V lookup: CDR1 SGHRS, CDR2 YFSETQ. V was clipped by 2 bases and J by 4 bases; unmatched bases: 4. There are 15 residues in the CDR3. The CDR3 loop is CASSLLAGEGETQYF. The CDR3 DNA sequence: TGCGCCAGCAGCTTACTAGCGGGAGAAGGAGAGACCCAGTACTTC.

V is TRBV6-1 and J is TRBJ2-4, with a weak D call TRBD2 (7 bases). V lost 5 bases and J lost 9, with 17 bases in between. Germline V gives CDR1 MNHNS, CDR2 SASEGT. The CDR3 loop spans 14 amino acids. The CDR3: CASSNREGRGIQYF. The DNA of the CDR3 is TGTGCCAGCAGTAACAGGGAGGGGCGAGGCATTCAGTACTTC.

This clonotype was observed once. V gene TRBV12-3 or TRBV12-4 combines with J gene TRBJ2-1; D perhaps matches TRBD2 (5 bases). V lost 2 bases and J lost 3, with 23 bases in between. The CDR3 length is 19 residues. CDR3 region: CASSLLLGPSGGDYNEQFF. The DNA for the CDR3 is TGTGCCAGCAGTTTATTATTAGGGCCCAGCGGAGGCGACTACAATGAGCAGTTCTTC.

The V gene is TRBV28, the J gene TRBJ2-1, with a weak D call TRBD2 (6 bases). From germline, CDR1 is MDHEN and CDR2 SYDVKM. This CDR3 contains 15 residues. Trimming cost V 4 bases and J 6 bases, with 16 bases left between them. The CDR3 loop reads CASSSRLVGGNEQFF. The CDR3 DNA reads TGTGCCAGCAGTTCCCGCCTAGTGGGAGGCAATGAGCAGTTCTTC.

This clonotype was recorded only once. At one end the junction does not follow the germline gene, possibly because of a read error. This chain links TRBV5-1 with TRBJ2-6; perhaps TRBD1 as D (6 bases). Germline V gene sequence: CDR1 SGHRS, CDR2 YFSETQ. This CDR3 has 17 amino acids. CDR3 in DNA: TGCGCCAGCAGCTTGCGTTTAGGTCTCTCAGGGGCCAACGTCCCGACTTTC. Amino acids: CASSLRLGLSGANVPTF.

This clonotype has at least ten counts. The V and J genes are TRBV11-2 and TRBJ1-6; TRBD1 is a possible D gene (5 bases). The germline V gene encodes CDR1 SGHAT and CDR2 FQNNGV. The V end was cut by 1 base, the J end by 11 bases, with 9 bases between. The CDR3 runs 13 residues. The CDR3 DNA reads as TGTGCCAGCAGCTTAGGGGGGGAGGCACCCCTCCACTTT. This sequence encodes CASSLGGEAPLHF.

The chain carries TRBV11-2 and TRBJ1-2; D call uncertain. V lost 3 bases and J lost 10, with 15 bases in between. CDR3 length: 13 residues. Germline values: CDR1 SGHAT, CDR2 FQNNGV. The CDR3 nucleotides are TGTGCCAGCAGCTTTTCCAACAGCGACGTCTACACCTTC. It yields the protein CASSFSNSDVYTF. Full variable domain (missing parts from reference TRBV11-2 and TRBJ1-2): EAGVAQSPRYKIIEKRQSVAFWCNPISGHATLYWYQQILGQGPKLLIQFQNNGVVDDSQLPKDRFSAERLKGVDSTLKIQPAKLEDSAVYLCASSFSNSDVYTFGSGTRLTVV.

The CDR3 bases are TGCAGCGTTGAGTCGCAAAACTATGGCTACACCTTC. This encodes CSVESQNYGYTF. This chain connects TRBV29-1 to TRBJ1-2; D remains unclear. CDR3 size: 12 residues. V lost 3 bases to trimming and J lost 2 bases, with 7 bases between them. Per germline, CDR1 SQVTM and CDR2 ANQGSEA.

The J gene is TRBJ2-3, the V gene TRBV12-3 or TRBV12-4; no definite D call. The CDR3 has 15 amino acids. The V gene lost 3 bases and the J gene lost 3 bases, with 13 bases spanning the gap. CDR3 bases: TGTGCCAGCAGTTTTACCGGTAGTAGTACAGATACGCAGTATTTT. This gives the protein CASSFTGSSTDTQYF.

There are a few counts of this clonotype. The chain combines TRBV4-2 with TRBJ1-3; D call uncertain. V was clipped by 1 base and J by 4 bases, with 11 bases between them. Germline CDR1 reads LGHNA; CDR2 reads YNFKEQ. CDR3 length equals 15 residues. The chain's CDR3 is CASSQVGIRGNTIYF. The CDR3 DNA reads as TGTGCCAGCAGCCAAGTAGGGATCCGGGGAAACACCATATATTTT.